A selection of T cell receptor beta chains follows, all from one sample in a study of blood T cell dynamics during melanoma immunotherapy. TCRdb's table, derived via immunoSEQ multiplex PCR, lists solely in-frame clones and lacks some. The repertoire has around 13,000 clones, around 84% of them found once; the top ten carry approximately 4.4%. The sample in question was blood, obtained from a patient treated with checkpoint blockade. Every receptor here comes from a human donor with melanoma. Each CDR3 is given with its conserved first and last residue. A D gene is named only where the DNA matches it firmly. Part of the rows lack a size; the others show once, few, many or a class for expanded clones.

D gene	J gene	clone size	V gene	CDR3 DNA	CDR3 protein
NA	TRBJ2-1	NA	TRBV21-1	TGTGCCAGCAGCGACCGGGAGCGGCGAGTCAATGAGCAGTTCTTC	CASSDRERRVNEQFF
NA	TRBJ1-2	NA	TRBV5-4	TGTGCCAGCAGAGTCATGGGGCCTAACTATGGCTACACCTTC	CASRVMGPNYGYTF
TRBD1	TRBJ2-7	NA	TRBV2	TGTGCCTGCCCGGGACAGGGCTCCTACGAGCAGTACTTC	CACPGQGSYEQYF
TRBD2	TRBJ2-3	NA	TRBV19	TGTGCCAGTAGTATGACTAGCGGGGGCACAGATACGCAGTATTTT	CASSMTSGGTDTQYF
TRBD1	TRBJ2-5	NA	TRBV5-1	TGCGCCAGCAGCGTCGGGACAGGGTACGAGACCCAGTACTTC	CASSVGTGYETQYF
NA	TRBJ2-1	NA	TRBV5-1	TGCGCCAGCAGCCCCCAGGGGGGACTCATCTACAATGAGCAGTTCTTC	CASSPQGGLIYNEQFF
NA	TRBJ1-5	few	TRBV18	TGTGCCAGCTCACCTAGACACGACTATAGCAATCAGCCCCAGCATTTT	CASSPRHDYSNQPQHF
NA	TRBJ1-5	once	TRBV20-1	TGCAACCAGGGGATCCAGCCCCAGCATTTT	CNQGIQPQHF
NA	TRBJ1-4	NA	TRBV5-8	TGTGCCAGCATTGGGGCGGCCTTTAATGAAAAACTGTTTTTT	CASIGAAFNEKLFF
TRBD2	TRBJ2-7	NA	TRBV7-4	TGTGCCAGCAGCGGATGGGGACTAGCGGGATCCTACGAGCAGTACTTC	CASSGWGLAGSYEQYF
NA	TRBJ2-4	NA	TRBV4-2	TGTGCCAGCAGCCACGAGACTAGAACCAAAAACATTCAGTACTTC	CASSHETRTKNIQYF
TRBD1	TRBJ1-6	NA	TRBV7-2	TGTGCCAGCAGGACCTCGGACAGGATCTATTCACCCCTCCACTTT	CASRTSDRIYSPLHF
TRBD1	TRBJ1-6	NA	TRBV10-3	TGTGCCATCAGTGAACAGGGGTATAATTCACCCCTCCACTTT	CAISEQGYNSPLHF
TRBD1	TRBJ1-1	NA	TRBV5-1	TGCGCCAGCAGCTTGACAGGGGTAGCAGGCACTGAAGCTTTCTTT	CASSLTGVAGTEAFF
NA	TRBJ1-2	NA	TRBV19	TGTGCCAGTAGTCCAGGGGCGTTGAACAACTATGGCTACACCTTC	CASSPGALNNYGYTF
NA	TRBJ1-2	NA	TRBV4-1	TGCGCCAGCAGCCAGGGCTCCCGCAACTCCTATGGCTACACCTTC	CASSQGSRNSYGYTF
NA	TRBJ2-7	NA	TRBV6-5	TGTGCCAGCAGTTACATGGGACTGCCGCTCCACGAGCAGTACTTC	CASSYMGLPLHEQYF
NA	TRBJ1-5	NA	TRBV18	TGTGCCAGCTCTCCTACTTCGACAGACCCTAGGAATCAGCCCCAGCATTTT	CASSPTSTDPRNQPQHF
NA	TRBJ2-7	once	TRBV2	TGTGCCAGCAGTGAAGCCGGAGAGCGCTACGAGCAGTACTTC	CASSEAGERYEQYF
NA	TRBJ2-7	NA	TRBV5-6	TGTGCCAGCAGCTTGGGTAGTCAGGGCTACTACGAGCAGTACTTC	CASSLGSQGYYEQYF
NA	TRBJ2-7	NA	TRBV27	TGTGCCAGCAGACCGGGGCAGGGCGCGGGCGAGCAGTACTTC	CASRPGQGAGEQYF
TRBD2	TRBJ2-7	NA	TRBV6-1	TGTGCCACCTTACTAGCGGGAAAGCGATACGAGCAGTACTTC	CATLLAGKRYEQYF
NA	TRBJ2-5	NA	TRBV7-6	TGTGCCAGCAGCTTAGAACCCAGGACGGTCCAAGAGACCCAGTACTTC	CASSLEPRTVQETQYF
NA	TRBJ1-4	NA	TRBV19	TGTGCCAGTAGCCAGGCGGCAACTAATGAAAAACTGTTTTTT	CASSQAATNEKLFF
NA	TRBJ1-1	NA	TRBV5-1	TGCGCCAGCAGTTCAGGGTATGGGAACACTGAAGCTTTCTTT	CASSSGYGNTEAFF
NA	TRBJ2-7	NA	TRBV27	TGTGCCAGCAGTTTATACGCCACCGACAGTACCTCCTACGAGCAGTACTTC	CASSLYATDSTSYEQYF
TRBD1	TRBJ2-1	NA	TRBV25-1	TGTGCCAGCAGTTGGGCACTGACAGGGTACAATGAGCAGTTCTTC	CASSWALTGYNEQFF
NA	TRBJ2-1	NA	TRBV28	TGTGCCAGCAGTTCGGGGGTTAATGAGCAGTTCTTC	CASSSGVNEQFF
NA	TRBJ1-6	NA	TRBV6-5	TGTGCCAGCAGTTACTCGATACAGAAATATAATTCACCCCTCCACTTT	CASSYSIQKYNSPLHF
NA	TRBJ1-2	NA	TRBV28	TGTGCCAGCAGTTTAAGGTGGGGTGGAGGGGGTAACTATGGCTACACCTTC	CASSLRWGGGGNYGYTF
NA	TRBJ2-7	NA	TRBV5-1	TGCGCCAGCAGCTGGGACAAGACCTACGAGCAGTACTTC	CASSWDKTYEQYF
TRBD1	TRBJ1-2	NA	TRBV5-5	TGTGCCAGCAGCTTGGACAACAGGGGGCCGGGTGGCTACACCTTC	CASSLDNRGPGGYTF
TRBD2	TRBJ2-7	few	TRBV27	TGTGCCAGCAGTTTATCCTATCCAAAGCTAGCGGGAAGACACTACGAGCAGTACTTC	CASSLSYPKLAGRHYEQYF
NA	TRBJ1-1	NA	TRBV19	TGTGCCAGTAGTATGCCGGGGTTGAACACTGAAGCTTTCTTT	CASSMPGLNTEAFF
NA	TRBJ2-1	NA	TRBV19	TGTGCCAGTAGCCCGGGACTTTACAATGAGCAGTTCTTC	CASSPGLYNEQFF
NA	TRBJ1-2	NA	TRBV7-2	TGTGCCAGCAGCTTTTCGACAGTCGGAATCGCTGGCTACACCTTC	CASSFSTVGIAGYTF
NA	TRBJ1-1	NA	TRBV21-1	TGTGCCAGCAGCAAATCGGGCATTTTGAACACTGAAGCTTTCTTT	CASSKSGILNTEAFF
TRBD2	TRBJ2-3	NA	TRBV30	TGTGCCGGGGATAGGGGACTAGCGGGAGGGAACGCAGATACGCAGTATTTT	CAGDRGLAGGNADTQYF
NA	TRBJ2-3	NA	TRBV9	TGTGCCAGCAGCGTAGCTAGCCCAGATACGCAGTATTTT	CASSVASPDTQYF
NA	TRBJ2-2	NA	TRBV6-5	TGTGCCAGCAGGCAGGGAAACGGGGAGCTGTTTTTT	CASRQGNGELFF
TRBD1	TRBJ1-1	NA	TRBV5-8	TGTGCCAGCAGCTACAGGGGCGACACTGAAGCTTTCTTT	CASSYRGDTEAFF
NA	TRBJ1-3	NA	TRBV29-1	TGCAGCGGGGATGGGGCTAGGTCTGGAAACACCATATATTTT	CSGDGARSGNTIYF
NA	TRBJ2-2	NA	TRBV7-3	TGTGCCAGCAGCTTATACACAGCCGGGGAGCTGTTTTTT	CASSLYTAGELFF
TRBD1	TRBJ2-1	NA	TRBV5-1	TGCGCCAGCAGCTGGGACACCCGACAGGGGGCCTACAATGAGCAGTTCTTC	CASSWDTRQGAYNEQFF
NA	TRBJ1-4	NA	TRBV5-1	TGCGCCAGCAGCTTCTTCGGGGGTAGGACTAATGAAAAACTGTTTTTT	CASSFFGGRTNEKLFF
NA	TRBJ1-5	NA	TRBV21-1	TGTGCCAGCAGCCCTCGAGACCAGCCCCAGCATTTT	CASSPRDQPQHF
NA	TRBJ2-5	NA	TRBV28	TGTGCCAGCACATGGCAGGGACCCCAGTACTTC	CASTWQGPQYF
NA	TRBJ1-4	once	TRBV7-9	TGTGCCAGCAGCTTACTCGGTTTGAGGAATGAAAAACTGTTTTTT	CASSLLGLRNEKLFF
TRBD1	TRBJ2-7	NA	TRBV6-1	TGTGCCAGCAGGGGACAGAGTTCCTACGAGCAGTACTTC	CASRGQSSYEQYF